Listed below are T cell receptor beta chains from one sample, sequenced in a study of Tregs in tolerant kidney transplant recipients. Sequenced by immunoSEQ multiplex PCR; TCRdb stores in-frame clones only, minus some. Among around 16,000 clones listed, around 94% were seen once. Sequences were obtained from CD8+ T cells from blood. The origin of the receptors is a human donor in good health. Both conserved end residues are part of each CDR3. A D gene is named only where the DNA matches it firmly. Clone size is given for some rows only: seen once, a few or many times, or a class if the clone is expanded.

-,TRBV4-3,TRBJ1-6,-,CASSQVRGTSLNSPLHF,TGCGCCAGCAGCCAAGTTCGGGGTACGTCCCTCAATTCACCCCTCCACTTT
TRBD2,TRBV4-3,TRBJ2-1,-,CASSQDLPSGSSYNEQFF,TGCGCCAGCAGCCAAGATCTCCCTAGCGGGAGCTCCTACAATGAGCAGTTCTTC
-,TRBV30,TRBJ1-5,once,CAWSVGVQPQHF,TGTGCCTGGAGTGTAGGCGTCCAGCCCCAGCATTTT
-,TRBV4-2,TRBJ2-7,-,CASSQASGSYEQYF,TGTGCCAGCAGCCAAGCGTCGGGATCCTACGAGCAGTACTTC
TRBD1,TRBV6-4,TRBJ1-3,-,CASSPRQGLGNTIYF,TGTGCCAGCAGTCCTCGACAGGGCCTCGGAAACACCATATATTTT
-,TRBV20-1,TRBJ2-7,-,CSASFSYEQYF,TGCAGTGCTAGCTTTTCCTACGAGCAGTACTTC
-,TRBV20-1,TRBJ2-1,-,CSASPRREQFF,TGCAGTGCTAGTCCCCGGCGGGAGCAGTTCTTC
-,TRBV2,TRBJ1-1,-,CARGPRYTEAFF,TGTGCCAGAGGCCCAAGATACACTGAAGCTTTCTTT
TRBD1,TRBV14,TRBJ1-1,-,CASTTLMRGPNTEAFF,TGTGCCAGCACCACCTTGATGAGGGGGCCGAACACTGAAGCTTTCTTT
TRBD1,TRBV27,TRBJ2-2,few,CASRIEGQGWTGELFF,TGTGCCAGCAGAATAGAAGGACAGGGATGGACCGGGGAGCTGTTTTTT
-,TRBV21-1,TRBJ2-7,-,CARGTSYEQYF,TGTGCTAGAGGGACTAGCTACGAGCAGTACTTC
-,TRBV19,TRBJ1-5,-,CATGGGANQPQHF,TGTGCCACGGGTGGGGGGGCCAATCAGCCCCAGCATTTT
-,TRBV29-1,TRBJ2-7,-,CSVEALTGEVGDEQYF,TGCAGCGTTGAAGCGTTAACAGGGGAGGTGGGTGACGAGCAGTACTTC
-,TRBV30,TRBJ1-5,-,CAWSVGVRQPQHF,TGTGCCTGGAGTGTGGGGGTAAGGCAGCCCCAGCATTTT
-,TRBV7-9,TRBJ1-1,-,CASSYPGALSEAFF,TGTGCCAGCAGCTACCCCGGGGCTCTAAGTGAAGCTTTCTTT
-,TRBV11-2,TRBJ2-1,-,CASSLRPYNEQFF,TGTGCCAGCAGCTTAAGGCCTTACAATGAGCAGTTCTTC
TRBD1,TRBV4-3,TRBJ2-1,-,CASSQRDRGNEQFF,TGCGCCAGCAGCCAGAGGGACAGGGGGAATGAGCAGTTCTTC
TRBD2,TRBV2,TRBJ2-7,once,CASSERVRLAGASYEQYF,TGTGCCAGCAGTGAAAGAGTCCGGCTAGCGGGAGCATCCTACGAGCAGTACTTC
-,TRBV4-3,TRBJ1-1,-,CASSQGPGAGTEAFF,TGCGCCAGCAGCCAAGGCCCCGGGGCCGGCACTGAAGCTTTCTTT
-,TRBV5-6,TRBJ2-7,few,CASSGGVSGHIYEQYF,TGTGCCAGCAGTGGAGGGGTTTCGGGCCACATCTACGAGCAGTACTTC
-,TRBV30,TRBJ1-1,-,CAWSVGKTTEAFF,TGTGCCTGGAGTGTAGGCAAGACTACTGAAGCTTTCTTT
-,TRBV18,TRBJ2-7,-,CASSRLDSYEQYF,TGTGCCAGCTCACGACTAGACAGCTACGAGCAGTACTTC
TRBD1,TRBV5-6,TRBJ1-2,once,CASSLAGQGAAVGYTF,TGTGCCAGCAGCTTGGCCGGACAGGGGGCGGCCGTTGGCTACACCTTC
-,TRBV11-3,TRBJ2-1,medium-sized,CASSLNSEPYNEQFF,TGTGCCAGCAGCTTAAATAGCGAGCCCTACAATGAGCAGTTCTTC
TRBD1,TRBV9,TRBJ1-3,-,CASSWGGGQGGGNTIYF,TGTGCCAGCAGCTGGGGAGGGGGACAGGGCGGTGGAAACACCATATATTTT
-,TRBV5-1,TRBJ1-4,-,CASAEGGFRYEKLFF,TGCGCCAGCGCTGAGGGGGGGTTTCGATATGAAAAACTGTTTTTT
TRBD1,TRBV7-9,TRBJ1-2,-,CASSQGTGKLYGYTF,TGTGCCAGCAGCCAGGGGACAGGCAAGCTCTATGGCTACACCTTC
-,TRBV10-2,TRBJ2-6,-,CASSDLGLSRVPKSGANVLTF,TGCGCCAGCAGTGACCTCGGACTTTCCCGAGTACCGAAGTCTGGGGCCAACGTCCTGACTTTC
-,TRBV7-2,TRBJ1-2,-,CASSLEAGSSYGYTF,TGTGCCAGCAGCTTAGAGGCAGGGTCCTCCTATGGCTACACCTTC
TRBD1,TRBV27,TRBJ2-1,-,CASNPTGRINEQFF,TGTGCCAGCAATCCGACAGGGCGGATAAATGAGCAGTTCTTC
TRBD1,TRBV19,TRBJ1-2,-,CASSAGRGDYYGYTF,TGTGCCAGTAGTGCCGGCAGGGGGGATTACTATGGCTACACCTTC
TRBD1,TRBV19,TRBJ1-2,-,CASTSGTGVAGYTF,TGTGCCAGTACCTCCGGGACAGGGGTTGCTGGCTACACCTTC
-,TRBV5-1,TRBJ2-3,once,CASSLFLGVVNTQYF,TGCGCCAGCAGCTTGTTCCTCGGTGTCGTAAATACGCAGTATTTT
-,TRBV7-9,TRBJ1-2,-,CASNPPQGFYGYTF,TGTGCCAGCAACCCCCCACAGGGATTCTATGGCTACACCTTC
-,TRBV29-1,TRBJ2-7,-,CSVGGGRVGEQYF,TGCAGCGTTGGAGGGGGTCGCGTGGGGGAGCAGTACTTC
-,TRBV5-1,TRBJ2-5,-,CASSLAGMSETQYF,TGCGCCAGCAGCTTGGCAGGGATGAGCGAGACCCAGTACTTC
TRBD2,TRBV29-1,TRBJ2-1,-,CSVRKLAGGNNEQFF,TGCAGCGTAAGAAAACTAGCGGGAGGGAACAATGAGCAGTTCTTC
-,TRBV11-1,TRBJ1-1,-,CASSWPGAMNTEAFF,TGTGCCAGCAGCTGGCCAGGGGCCATGAACACTGAAGCTTTCTTT
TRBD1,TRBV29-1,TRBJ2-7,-,CSVEGTGEPYEQYF,TGCAGCGTTGAGGGGACAGGGGAGCCCTACGAGCAGTACTTC
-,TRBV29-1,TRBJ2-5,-,CSVSAETDGRETQYF,TGCAGCGTTAGCGCAGAAACTGACGGAAGGGAGACCCAGTACTTC
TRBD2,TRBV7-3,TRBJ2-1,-,CASSSLAGRVINEQFF,TGTGCCAGCAGCTCCTTAGCGGGAAGGGTAATCAATGAGCAGTTCTTC
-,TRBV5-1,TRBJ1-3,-,CASSLVPLRGNTIYF,TGCGCCAGCAGCTTAGTTCCTCTACGCGGAAACACCATATATTTT
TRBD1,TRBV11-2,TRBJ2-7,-,CASSQGQGVYEQYF,TGTGCCAGCAGCCAAGGACAGGGTGTTTACGAGCAGTACTTC
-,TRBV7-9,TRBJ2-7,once,CASSSDSSYEQYF,TGTGCCAGCAGCTCGGACAGCTCCTACGAGCAGTACTTC
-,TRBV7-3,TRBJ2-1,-,CASSPRAPLGEQFF,TGTGCCAGCAGCCCCAGGGCCCCTTTAGGAGAGCAGTTCTTC
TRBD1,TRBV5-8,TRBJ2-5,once,CASSIRGRRSAETQYF,TGTGCCAGCAGCATCAGGGGGCGCCGAAGCGCTGAGACCCAGTACTTC
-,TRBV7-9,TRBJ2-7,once,CASSQPSAPSYEQYF,TGTGCCAGCAGCCAACCTAGCGCCCCCTCCTACGAGCAGTACTTC
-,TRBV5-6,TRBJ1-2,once,CASSLARDTLFYGYTF,TGTGCCAGCAGCTTAGCCCGGGACACCTTATTTTATGGCTACACCTTC
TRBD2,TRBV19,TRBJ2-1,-,CASSFSGGGYNEQFF,TGTGCCAGTAGTTTTAGCGGGGGGGGATACAATGAGCAGTTCTTC
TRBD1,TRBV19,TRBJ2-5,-,CASSIGTGGGQETQYF,TGTGCCAGTAGTATCGGGACAGGGGGGGGCCAAGAGACCCAGTACTTC
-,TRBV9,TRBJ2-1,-,CASSVDAAGNNEQLF,TGTGCCAGCAGCGTAGACGCCGCGGGGAACAATGAGCAGCTCTTC
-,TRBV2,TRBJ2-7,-,CASKPESGTYEQYF,TGTGCCAGCAAACCCGAGAGCGGAACCTACGAGCAGTACTTC
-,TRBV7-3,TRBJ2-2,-,CASSLDGNTGELFF,TGTGCCAGCAGCTTAGACGGGAACACCGGGGAGCTGTTTTTT
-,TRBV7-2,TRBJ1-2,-,CASSLVSYDGYTF,TGTGCCAGCAGCTTAGTCTCGTACGATGGCTACACCTTC
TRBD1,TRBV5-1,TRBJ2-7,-,CASTLGDRAYEQYF,TGCGCCAGCACCCTGGGGGACAGGGCCTACGAGCAGTACTTC
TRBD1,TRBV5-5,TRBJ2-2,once,CASSFLPDRVGTGELFF,TGTGCCAGCAGCTTTCTACCAGACAGGGTCGGAACCGGGGAGCTGTTTTTT
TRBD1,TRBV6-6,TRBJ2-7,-,CASSPGGEQYF,TGTGCCAGCAGTCCAGGGGGCGAGCAGTACTTC